The 32 T cell receptor beta chains presented below share a single source sample, sequenced in a study of cytomegalovirus exposure and HLA in healthy donors. Primers: 60 Vbeta forward and 13 Jbeta reverse. Libraries were prepared by immunoSEQ multiplex PCR; TCRdb keeps only in-frame clonotypes and omits some of them. The sample lists 95,000 to 150,000 clones; roughly 75% were seen once. Material: PBMCs. These receptors were obtained from a man aged 25 to 45 in good health and CMV-seropositive.

This chain links TRBV28 with TRBJ2-1; TRBD2 matches 10 bases. V lost 0 bases to trimming and J lost 6 bases; unmatched junction nucleotides: 11. The CDR3 contains 18 residues. The germline V gene has CDR1 MDHEN and CDR2 SYDVKM. CDR3 sequence: CASSLWGASGGITNEQFF. For the CDR3, the DNA is TGTGCCAGCAGTTTATGGGGGGCTAGCGGGGGTATTACCAATGAGCAGTTCTTC. The whole variable domain, filled in from reference TRBV28 and TRBJ2-1, reads DVKVTQSSRYLVKRTGEKVFLECVQDMDHENMFWYRQDPGLGLRLIYFSYDVKMKEKGDIPEGYSVSREKKERFSLILESASTNQTSMYLCASSLWGASGGITNEQFFGPGTRLTVL.

The chain joins TRBV27 to TRBJ1-1, with 10 nucleotides matching TRBD1. Germline-derived CDR1 and CDR2 are MNHEY and SMNVEV (reference sequence). The CDR3 has 16 residues. V was clipped by 5 bases and J by 6 bases; unmatched bases: 12. CDR3 DNA sequence: TGTGCCAGCAGTCTCGACGGGACAGGGGTTCGGGCTGAAGCTTTCTTT. Translated: CASSLDGTGVRAEAFF.

V and J are TRBV2 and TRBJ1-1; the match to TRBD1 covers 11 bases. Per the germline V gene, CDR1 is SNHLY and CDR2 is FYNNEI. This CDR3 comprises 13 residues. Germline trimming cut 9 bases from V and 3 bases from J; bases unmatched to any gene: 3. The CDR3 loop is CARDRGLDTEAFF. CDR3 nucleotide sequence: TGTGCCAGGGACAGGGGGCTGGACACTGAAGCTTTCTTT. The entire variable domain, with the rest obtained from reference TRBV2 and TRBJ1-1, is as follows: EPEVTQTPSHQVTQMGQEVILRCVPISNHLYFYWYRQILGQKVEFLVSFYNNEISEKSEIFDDQFSVERPDGSNFTLKIRSTKLEDSAMYFCARDRGLDTEAFFGQGTRLTVV.

The chain combines TRBV30 with TRBJ1-1; perhaps TRBD1 as D (6 bases). The CDR3 is made up of 13 amino acids. The germline V gene encodes CDR1 GTSNPN and CDR2 SVGIG (reference sequence). V was trimmed by 1 base and J by 5 bases, leaving 11 bases between them. This CDR3 reads CAWSEGGMTEAFF. The CDR3 coding sequence is TGTGCCTGGAGTGAAGGGGGAATGACTGAAGCTTTCTTT.

In its sample, this clone was seen once. The chain links TRBV6-5 to TRBJ2-1; D is possibly TRBD2 (6 bases). With 6 bases removed from V and 8 bases from J, the gap between germline ends came to 20 bases. Germline CDR1 and CDR2: MNHEY and SVGAGI. This CDR3 is built from 15 residues. The CDR3 sequence is CASSSGTGAPYEQFF. The CDR3 DNA reads TGTGCCAGCAGCTCCGGGACGGGAGCCCCCTATGAGCAGTTCTTC.

V gene TRBV5-1 combines with J gene TRBJ2-5, with no clear D. Deletions cut 3 bases from V and 4 bases from J, with 13 bases between. This CDR3 has 14 residues. From germline, CDR1 is SGHRS and CDR2 YFSETQ. The CDR3 sequence is CASSWASQAETQYF. The CDR3 coding sequence is TGCGCCAGCAGCTGGGCCTCGCAGGCAGAGACCCAGTACTTC. The full variable domain, in which reference TRBV5-1 and TRBJ2-5 provide the parts outside the CDR3, is KAGVTQTPRYLIKTRGQQVTLSCSPISGHRSVSWYQQTPGQGLQFLFEYFSETQRNKGNFPGRFSGRQFSNSRSEMNVSTLELGDSALYLCASSWASQAETQYFGPGTRLLVL.

CDR3 DNA: TGTGCCAGCAGTTTTCTAGCGGGAGAGTTTGAGCAGTTCTTC. This translates into CASSFLAGEFEQFF. This chain joins TRBV28 and TRBJ2-1; 10 nucleotides agree with TRBD2. In germline, CDR1 is MDHEN, CDR2 SYDVKM. This CDR3 contains 14 residues. The V and J ends lost 3 bases and 9 bases, in that order; junction bases with no gene match: 5.

A few counts support this clone. CDR3 coding DNA: TGCGCCACTCACGGGGGTCAGCCCGAGACAGATACGCAGTATTTT. Its translation: CATHGGQPETDTQYF. The rearrangement joins TRBV5-1 to TRBJ2-3; TRBD2 is a possible D gene (6 bases). Germline V gene sequence: CDR1 SGHRS, CDR2 YFSETQ. The germline V and J ends were trimmed by 9 bases and 3 bases, with 20 bases remaining between them. CDR3 length: 15 residues.

The chain is built from TRBV7-2 and TRBJ2-7; 7 positions match TRBD2. V lost 0 bases to trimming and J lost 3 bases; unmatched junction nucleotides: 2. This CDR3 spans 14 amino acids. Germline loops: CDR1 SGHTA, CDR2 FQGNSA. The CDR3 region is CASSLAGGSYEQYF. CDR3 in DNA: TGTGCCAGCAGCTTAGCCGGGGGGAGCTACGAGCAGTACTTC.

The chain carries TRBV5-1 and TRBJ2-1; TRBD2 aligns across 8 bases. The CDR3 has 16 amino acids. J was trimmed by 5 bases and V by 4 bases; bases with no gene match: 11. From germline, CDR1 is SGHRS and CDR2 YFSETQ. The CDR3 sequence is CASSPERGRGNNEQFF. The CDR3 DNA reads as TGCGCCAGCAGCCCCGAGCGGGGGCGGGGGAACAATGAGCAGTTCTTC.

The V and J genes are TRBV6-1 and TRBJ2-1; TRBD2 agrees at 10 bases. Trimming at V came to 8 bases and at J to 4 bases, leaving 5 bases not matched to a gene. CDR1 is MNHNS and CDR2 is SASEGT in the germline V gene. The CDR3 totals 14 residues. This CDR3 reads CASASGSIYNEQFF. The DNA for the CDR3 is TGTGCCAGCGCTAGCGGGAGTATATACAATGAGCAGTTCTTC.

The table lists this clone with a few counts. This rearrangement joins TRBV7-8 to TRBJ2-3, with D tentatively TRBD2 (6 bases). Trimming shortened V by 7 bases and J by 1 base, and 12 bases separated the two germline ends. Per germline, CDR1 SGHVS and CDR2 FQNEAQ. The CDR3 has 14 amino acids. CDR3 loop: CASIDWGGTDTQYF. In DNA form, the CDR3 reads TGTGCCAGCATCGACTGGGGGGGCACAGATACGCAGTATTTT.

This clone was detected a few times. V usage is TRBV7-9 and J usage is TRBJ2-7, with D possibly matching TRBD1 (5 bases). Germline V gene sequence: CDR1 SEHNR, CDR2 FQNEAQ (reference sequence). Trimming shortened V by 0 bases and J by 0 bases, and 9 bases separated the two germline ends. The CDR3 has 15 residues. Here the CDR3 reads CASSLAGARSYEQYF. In DNA form, the CDR3 reads TGTGCCAGCAGCTTAGCAGGGGCTCGCTCCTACGAGCAGTACTTC.

The genes are TRBV10-3 and TRBJ2-1, with unresolved D. Per the germline V gene, CDR1 is ENHRY and CDR2 is SYGVKD. The germline V and J ends were trimmed by 6 bases and 5 bases, with 14 bases remaining between them. The CDR3 extends over 14 amino acids. The CDR3 reads CAIRSAAPDNEQFF. For the CDR3, the DNA is TGTGCCATCAGGTCGGCGGCCCCGGACAATGAGCAGTTCTTC.

The CDR3 spells CASSLEAGETQYF. DNA for the CDR3: TGTGCCAGCAGCTTAGAGGCGGGGGAGACCCAGTACTTC. The chain couples TRBV7-2 to TRBJ2-5, with D possibly being TRBD2 (6 bases). The CDR3 consists of 13 residues. V lost 1 base to trimming and J lost 5 bases, with 8 bases between them. The germline V gene encodes CDR1 SGHTA and CDR2 FQGNSA.

The rearrangement joins TRBV5-1 to TRBJ2-7, with TRBD2 as a possible D gene (6 bases). This CDR3 contains 15 residues. V was trimmed by 2 bases and J by 1 base, leaving 13 bases between them. Per germline, CDR1 SGHRS and CDR2 YFSETQ. The CDR3 reads CASSFGTPESYEQYF. Written as DNA, the CDR3 is TGCGCCAGCAGCTTCGGGACTCCGGAATCCTACGAGCAGTACTTC.

This clone was counted only a few times. The chain couples TRBV27 to TRBJ2-7, with 8 nucleotides matching TRBD1. Germline values: CDR1 MNHEY, CDR2 SMNVEV (reference sequence). Trimming took 8 bases from V and 3 from J; bases not matched to a gene: 3. This CDR3 spans 12 amino acids. The CDR3 sequence: CASRTGIYEQYF. DNA of the CDR3: TGTGCCAGCCGGACAGGGATCTACGAGCAGTACTTC.

This clone was observed a single time. CDR3 sequence (DNA): TGTGCCAGCAGTCCTAGCTTCGGGGACAGGGGAACCGAGCAGTACTTC. This codes for CASSPSFGDRGTEQYF. The gene calls are TRBV27 and TRBJ2-7; 10 positions agree with TRBD1. This CDR3 contains 16 residues. The V gene's germline CDR1 is MNHEY and CDR2 SMNVEV (reference sequence). V was clipped by 5 bases and J by 6 bases; unmatched bases: 13.

The V gene is TRBV7-2, the J gene TRBJ1-5, with D perhaps matching TRBD1 (6 bases). Deletions cut 5 bases from V and 0 bases from J, with 11 bases between. Germline lookup yields CDR1 SGHTA and CDR2 FQGNSA. The CDR3 loop spans 15 amino acids. CDR3 protein: CASSPRTDSNQPQHF. CDR3 coding DNA: TGTGCCAGCAGCCCAAGGACAGATAGCAATCAGCCCCAGCATTTT.

The CDR3 DNA follows: TGTGCCAGCAGCTTAAACAGAGTCTACGAGCAGTACTTC. This sequence encodes CASSLNRVYEQYF. The rearrangement uses TRBV7-3 and TRBJ2-7; D gene ambiguous. V was pared by 1 base and J by 3 bases, with 7 bases between. CDR1 SGHTA and CDR2 FQGTGA come from the germline V gene. The CDR3 totals 13 residues.

The chain joins TRBV6-5 to TRBJ1-2; D call uncertain. The germline V and J ends were trimmed by 8 bases and 3 bases, with 13 bases remaining between them. The CDR3 covers 13 residues. The germline V gene encodes CDR1 MNHEY and CDR2 SVGAGI. CDR3 nucleotide sequence: TGTGCCAGCCGCCTCAGCGCGGACTATGGCTACACCTTC. Its translation: CASRLSADYGYTF.

V gene TRBV7-9 combines with J gene TRBJ1-2; 11 bases are shared with TRBD1. This CDR3 comprises 14 residues. V dropped 4 bases and J dropped 7; count of bases not matched to a gene: 5. The germline gives CDR1 SEHNR, CDR2 FQNEAQ (reference sequence). The CDR3 sequence is CASSSDRGRGGYTF. The CDR3 DNA sequence: TGTGCCAGCAGCTCGGACAGGGGGCGTGGTGGCTACACCTTC.

This chain links TRBV7-9 with TRBJ1-2; D possibly corresponds to TRBD1 (5 bases). The length of the CDR3 is 11 residues. With 10 bases removed from V and 8 bases from J, the gap between germline ends came to 14 bases. From germline, CDR1 is SEHNR and CDR2 FQNEAQ (reference sequence). CDR3 region: CAISTSGGYTF. The CDR3 DNA follows: TGTGCCATTTCAACTTCAGGGGGCTACACCTTC.

The chain carries TRBV5-6 and TRBJ2-5; tentatively, D is TRBD1 (6 bases). The CDR3 covers 16 residues. Trimming left V 4 bases short and J 2 bases short, with 18 bases between. From germline, CDR1 is SGHDT and CDR2 YYEEEE. Here the CDR3 reads CASSIWGRGGQETQYF. The CDR3 region has the DNA TGTGCCAGCAGCATTTGGGGGCGAGGAGGACAAGAGACCCAGTACTTC.

The chain joins TRBV21-1 to TRBJ2-1; no DNA check was done on the table's D call, TRBD2. TRBV21-1 is described as a pseudogene. This CDR3 is built from 18 residues. The CDR3 here is CASSTWAGAVPSYNEQFF. The CDR3, as DNA: TGTGCCAGCAGCACCTGGGCGGGGGCAGTCCCGTCCTACAATGAGCAGTTCTTC.

This clone showed up just a few times. The chain employs TRBV2 and TRBJ2-7; 11 nucleotides match TRBD2. This CDR3 is built from 13 residues. Germline CDR1 and CDR2: SNHLY and FYNNEI. The V and J ends lost 6 bases and 3 bases, in that order; junction bases with no gene match: 1. DNA of the CDR3: TGTGCCAGCAGGACTAGCGGGAACTACGAGCAGTACTTC. Protein product: CASRTSGNYEQYF. The whole variable domain, filled in from reference TRBV2 and TRBJ2-7, reads EPEVTQTPSHQVTQMGQEVILRCVPISNHLYFYWYRQILGQKVEFLVSFYNNEISEKSEIFDDQFSVERPDGSNFTLKIRSTKLEDSAMYFCASRTSGNYEQYFGPGTRLTVT.

This chain links TRBV7-8 with TRBJ2-7; the match to TRBD2 covers 11 bases. This CDR3 contains 14 residues. V shed 6 bases and J 6 bases; nucleotides not matched to a gene: 7. The germline V gene has CDR1 SGHVS and CDR2 FQNEAQ. DNA of the CDR3: TGTGCCAGCAGTGAGCTAGCGGGAGGCTCCGAGCAGTACTTC. Translation gives CASSELAGGSEQYF.

In its sample, this clone was seen once. The chain uses TRBV29-1 and TRBJ2-7; D might be TRBD2 (6 bases). Between the trimmed V and J ends, which lost 8 bases and 1 base, there was a span of 15 bases. Germline V lookup: CDR1 SQVTM, CDR2 ANQGSEA. The CDR3 has 13 residues. The CDR3 DNA sequence: TGCAGCCAAGAGGACTATCGTTCCTACGAGCAGTACTTC. Protein product: CSQEDYRSYEQYF.

The DNA for the CDR3 is TGTGCCAGCAGTTTAGGGCGGGCTTCCTACGAGCAGTACTTC. It specifies CASSLGRASYEQYF. This chain connects TRBV27 to TRBJ2-7, with a weak D call TRBD2 (5 bases). Trimming left V 2 bases short and J 1 base short, with 9 bases between. The CDR3 runs to 14 residues. CDR1 is MNHEY, CDR2 SMNVEV, per germline (reference sequence).

V usage is TRBV11-3 and J usage is TRBJ2-1, with a tentative D call TRBD1 (6 bases). The V and J ends lost 2 bases and 5 bases respectively, with 7 bases between them. Germline V gene lookup returns CDR1 SGHNT and CDR2 YENEEA. This CDR3 has 13 amino acids. The CDR3 loop is CASSLRTDNEQFF. CDR3 bases: TGTGCCAGCAGCTTAAGGACAGACAATGAGCAGTTCTTC.

This clone was recorded a few times. The chain carries TRBV6-1 and TRBJ2-1; D might be TRBD2 (5 bases). V was trimmed by 6 bases and J by 2 bases, leaving 14 bases between them. This CDR3 has 15 residues. CDR1 MNHNS and CDR2 SASEGT come from the germline V gene. The CDR3 coding sequence is TGTGCCAGCAGCGGTACTAGGGCTACCTACAATGAGCAGTTCTTC. Residues: CASSGTRATYNEQFF.

The chain combines TRBV27 with TRBJ2-7; 7 nucleotides align to TRBD1. CDR3 size: 15 residues. With 6 bases clipped from V and 5 bases from J, the junction kept 13 bases outside the gene matches. Germline-derived CDR1 and CDR2 are MNHEY and SMNVEV (reference sequence). The DNA for the CDR3 is TGTGCCAGCAGCCCGACAGGGTACAACGTCCACGAGCAGTACTTC. It is translated as CASSPTGYNVHEQYF.